The rows below give T cell receptor beta chains drawn from one sample of a study of metastatic and nonmetastatic thyroid tumors. With MiXCR, TCRdb reprocessed the PCR reads. This sample has around 22,000 clones, with around a fifth found just once. Sequences were obtained from tumor tissue. The receptors shown here come from a female donor with papillary thyroid cancer or a benign thyroid nodule (not recorded which). Some clones in this sample may be carry-over from other donors' samples. The CDR3 runs from the conserved cysteine through the conserved F or W. The order of the fields is D gene, J gene, clone size, V gene, CDR3 DNA, CDR3 protein. A D gene is named only where the DNA matches it firmly. Rows may omit the clone size; those that give it use once, few, many or a size class.

d_gene: .; j_gene: TRBJ2-1; abundance: .; v_gene: TRBV20-1; CDR3nt: TGCAGTGCTTCCCGAAACCGGAATGAGCAGTTCTTC; CDR3aa: CSASRNRNEQFF
d_gene: .; j_gene: TRBJ2-3; abundance: .; v_gene: TRBV20-1; CDR3nt: TGCAGTGCTAGGGGATCCACAGATACGCAGTATTTT; CDR3aa: CSARGSTDTQYF
d_gene: .; j_gene: TRBJ1-2; abundance: .; v_gene: TRBV6-9; CDR3nt: TGTGCTAACTATGGCTACACCTTC; CDR3aa: CANYGYTF
d_gene: .; j_gene: TRBJ2-7; abundance: .; v_gene: TRBV7-8; CDR3nt: TGTGCCAGCAGATTAGGGTTACAGCCAACCTACGAGCAGTACTTC; CDR3aa: CASRLGLQPTYEQYF
d_gene: TRBD1; j_gene: TRBJ1-1; abundance: once; v_gene: TRBV7-3; CDR3nt: TGTGCCAGCAGCTTAACAGGGGGCTACCCTGAATCTTTCTTT; CDR3aa: CASSLTGGYPESFF
d_gene: .; j_gene: TRBJ1-2; abundance: few; v_gene: TRBV6-5; CDR3nt: TGTGCCAGCAGTTATTCCGACAGGCGCCGAGATAGCTACACCTTC; CDR3aa: CASSYSDRRRDSYTF
d_gene: TRBD2; j_gene: TRBJ2-1; abundance: .; v_gene: TRBV2; CDR3nt: TGTGCCAGCAGTGGGGGCGGGAGCTCCTACAATGAGCAGTTCTTC; CDR3aa: CASSGGGSSYNEQFF
d_gene: TRBD1; j_gene: TRBJ2-1; abundance: .; v_gene: TRBV30; CDR3nt: TGTGCCTTGACAGGGTTTTACGGTGAGCAGTTCTTC; CDR3aa: CALTGFYGEQFF
d_gene: TRBD2; j_gene: TRBJ2-3; abundance: .; v_gene: TRBV6-2/TRBV6-3; CDR3nt: TGTGCCAGCAGTTACGACCTACGGAACAGAGGGAGGGCAGATACGCAGTATTTT; CDR3aa: CASSYDLRNRGRADTQYF
d_gene: .; j_gene: TRBJ2-1; abundance: many; v_gene: TRBV15; CDR3nt: TGTGCCACCAGCAGAGTAAACAATGAGCAGTTCTTC; CDR3aa: CATSRVNNEQFF
d_gene: .; j_gene: TRBJ1-2; abundance: .; v_gene: TRBV30; CDR3nt: TGTGCCGCGAGCCGTCTGGGCTATGGCTACACCTTC; CDR3aa: CAASRLGYGYTF
d_gene: TRBD1; j_gene: TRBJ2-7; abundance: few; v_gene: TRBV6-2/TRBV6-3; CDR3nt: TGTGCCAGCAGTTTCGGACAGGATTTGTGGGAGCAGTACTTC; CDR3aa: CASSFGQDLWEQYF
d_gene: TRBD1; j_gene: TRBJ2-1; abundance: many; v_gene: TRBV12-3/TRBV12-4; CDR3nt: TGTGCCAGCAGGTTGACAGGGGTAAACAATGAGCAGTTCTTC; CDR3aa: CASRLTGVNNEQFF
d_gene: .; j_gene: TRBJ2-1; abundance: once; v_gene: TRBV4-3; CDR3nt: TGCGCCAGCAGCCAAGATCCCCCGGGACCTTCTTACAATGAGCAGTTCTTC; CDR3aa: CASSQDPPGPSYNEQFF
d_gene: TRBD1; j_gene: TRBJ1-5; abundance: .; v_gene: TRBV6-1; CDR3nt: TGTGCCAGCCGGGACAGGTCTAATAGCAATCAGCCCCAGCATTTT; CDR3aa: CASRDRSNSNQPQHF
d_gene: .; j_gene: TRBJ1-2; abundance: few; v_gene: TRBV19; CDR3nt: TGTGCCAGTAGTATGGGCCACGGCTACACCTTC; CDR3aa: CASSMGHGYTF
d_gene: TRBD1; j_gene: TRBJ1-1; abundance: many; v_gene: TRBV4-2; CDR3nt: TGTGCCAGCAGCCAAGAAGCCAGACAGGGCGAGGAAGCTTTCTTT; CDR3aa: CASSQEARQGEEAFF
d_gene: TRBD2; j_gene: TRBJ2-7; abundance: .; v_gene: TRBV4-2; CDR3nt: TGTGCCAGCAGCCAAGAAACGGCGGGAGGATACGAGCAGTACTTC; CDR3aa: CASSQETAGGYEQYF
d_gene: .; j_gene: TRBJ2-1; abundance: many; v_gene: TRBV7-2; CDR3nt: TGTGCCAGCAGCCCATATAGGAACAATGAGCAGTTCTTC; CDR3aa: CASSPYRNNEQFF
d_gene: .; j_gene: TRBJ1-2; abundance: few; v_gene: TRBV27; CDR3nt: TGTGCCAGCAGCGCGGAGGGAAACTATGGCTACACCTTC; CDR3aa: CASSAEGNYGYTF
d_gene: .; j_gene: TRBJ1-6; abundance: medium-sized; v_gene: TRBV4-3; CDR3nt: TGCGCCAGCAGCCAAGAGCAGGGGAGGAATTCACCCCTCCACTTT; CDR3aa: CASSQEQGRNSPLHF
d_gene: TRBD1; j_gene: TRBJ1-1; abundance: few; v_gene: TRBV7-2; CDR3nt: TGTGCCAGCCGCTCGTTTGCAGGGGGCACTGAAGCTTTCTTT; CDR3aa: CASRSFAGGTEAFF
d_gene: .; j_gene: TRBJ1-1; abundance: many; v_gene: TRBV10-3; CDR3nt: TGTGCCATCAGAGAGAGACAGGTCACTGAAGCTTTCTTT; CDR3aa: CAIRERQVTEAFF
d_gene: TRBD1; j_gene: TRBJ1-1; abundance: few; v_gene: TRBV30; CDR3nt: TGTGCCTGGAGTGTGTCGGAGGGACAGGTCTTTCTTGGCTACAACACTGAAGCTTTCTTT; CDR3aa: CAWSVSEGQVFLGYNTEAFF
d_gene: TRBD1; j_gene: TRBJ1-2; abundance: many; v_gene: TRBV19; CDR3nt: TGTGCCAGTAGTGCTGGGACAGGTGGTGGCTACACCTTC; CDR3aa: CASSAGTGGGYTF
d_gene: .; j_gene: TRBJ2-5; abundance: .; v_gene: TRBV5-1; CDR3nt: TGCGCCAGTCGGTTTGACGAGCAACTCCAGGAGACCCAGTACTTC; CDR3aa: CASRFDEQLQETQYF
d_gene: TRBD1; j_gene: TRBJ2-7; abundance: many; v_gene: TRBV6-2/TRBV6-3; CDR3nt: TGTGCCAGCAGTTTTGGGACAGGGTCCGAGCAGTACTTC; CDR3aa: CASSFGTGSEQYF
d_gene: TRBD1; j_gene: TRBJ1-2; abundance: few; v_gene: TRBV15; CDR3nt: TGTGCCACCAGCAGATCCCGGGACAGGGAGGCCTATGGCTACACCTTC; CDR3aa: CATSRSRDREAYGYTF
d_gene: .; j_gene: TRBJ2-3; abundance: .; v_gene: TRBV12-3/TRBV12-4; CDR3nt: TGTGCCAGCAGGACCGGGACGGCAAGCACAGATACGCAGTATTTT; CDR3aa: CASRTGTASTDTQYF
d_gene: .; j_gene: TRBJ2-3; abundance: few; v_gene: TRBV15; CDR3nt: TGTGCCACCAGCAGAGTCGATGGGGTCAATACGCAGTATTTT; CDR3aa: CATSRVDGVNTQYF
d_gene: TRBD2; j_gene: TRBJ2-1; abundance: few; v_gene: TRBV5-1; CDR3nt: TGCGCCAGCAGCTTGGATGTAGCGGGAGGCCCCTACAATGAGCAGTTCTTC; CDR3aa: CASSLDVAGGPYNEQFF
d_gene: .; j_gene: TRBJ2-7; abundance: once; v_gene: TRBV7-8; CDR3nt: TGTGCCAGCAGCTACAGGGCAGGGGTTGACTACGAGCAGTACTTC; CDR3aa: CASSYRAGVDYEQYF
d_gene: .; j_gene: TRBJ2-7; abundance: .; v_gene: TRBV11-1; CDR3nt: TGTGCCAGCAGCTTAGTAACAGGGTATGGGTCCTACGAGCAGTACTTC; CDR3aa: CASSLVTGYGSYEQYF
d_gene: TRBD1; j_gene: TRBJ2-7; abundance: .; v_gene: TRBV20-1; CDR3nt: TGCAGTGCTCAGGGACAGCCTTATGACGAGCAGTACTTC; CDR3aa: CSAQGQPYDEQYF
d_gene: .; j_gene: TRBJ2-3; abundance: medium-sized; v_gene: TRBV4-2; CDR3nt: TGTGCCAGCAGCCAAGAAGCGCAGCCCCGCACAGATACGCAGTATTTT; CDR3aa: CASSQEAQPRTDTQYF
d_gene: .; j_gene: TRBJ2-7; abundance: many; v_gene: TRBV6-1; CDR3nt: TGTGCCAGCAGTGAAGGTACATGGGGGCCCCTCTACGAGCAGTACTTC; CDR3aa: CASSEGTWGPLYEQYF
d_gene: TRBD2; j_gene: TRBJ2-1; abundance: medium-sized; v_gene: TRBV27; CDR3nt: TGTGCCAGCAGTTTAAGGGGCCGGGGGGATCAGCAAAATGAGCAGTTCTTC; CDR3aa: CASSLRGRGDQQNEQFF
d_gene: TRBD1; j_gene: TRBJ1-6; abundance: many; v_gene: TRBV7-6; CDR3nt: TGTGCCAGCAGACAAGGACAGGGGGCAACTTCACCCCTCCACTTT; CDR3aa: CASRQGQGATSPLHF
d_gene: .; j_gene: TRBJ1-2; abundance: many; v_gene: TRBV28; CDR3nt: TGTGCCAGCAGTTTATCTTTGACACGGAATGGCTACACCTTC; CDR3aa: CASSLSLTRNGYTF
d_gene: TRBD2; j_gene: TRBJ2-3; abundance: .; v_gene: TRBV5-1; CDR3nt: TGCGCCAGCAGCTTGTTGACTAGCGGGAGTCCAGATACGCAGTATTTT; CDR3aa: CASSLLTSGSPDTQYF
d_gene: TRBD2; j_gene: TRBJ2-1; abundance: .; v_gene: TRBV5-1; CDR3nt: TGCGCCAGCAGCCCTGGGACTAGCGGGAAGTATTTCGATGAGCAGTTCTTC; CDR3aa: CASSPGTSGKYFDEQFF
d_gene: .; j_gene: TRBJ2-5; abundance: many; v_gene: TRBV11-3; CDR3nt: TGTGCCAGCAGCTTAGGGGGGCCCCACCAAGAGACCCAGTACTTC; CDR3aa: CASSLGGPHQETQYF
d_gene: TRBD1; j_gene: TRBJ1-6; abundance: .; v_gene: TRBV24-1; CDR3nt: TGCGCCACCATGGACAGGGAAGATTCACCCCTCCACTTT; CDR3aa: CATMDREDSPLHF
d_gene: .; j_gene: TRBJ1-6; abundance: many; v_gene: TRBV28; CDR3nt: TGTGCCATCCGGAAACAGGGTCCTTCACCCCTCCACTTT; CDR3aa: CAIRKQGPSPLHF